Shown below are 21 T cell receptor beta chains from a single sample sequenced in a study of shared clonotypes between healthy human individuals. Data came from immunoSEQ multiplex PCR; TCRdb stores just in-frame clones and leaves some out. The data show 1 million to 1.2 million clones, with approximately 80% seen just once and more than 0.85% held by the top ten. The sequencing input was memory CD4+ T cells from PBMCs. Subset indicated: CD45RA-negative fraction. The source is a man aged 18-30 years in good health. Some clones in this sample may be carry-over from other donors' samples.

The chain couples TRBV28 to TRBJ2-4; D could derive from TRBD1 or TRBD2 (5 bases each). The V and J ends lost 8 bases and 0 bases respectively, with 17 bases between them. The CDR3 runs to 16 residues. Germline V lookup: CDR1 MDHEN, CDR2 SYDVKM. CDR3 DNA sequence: TGTGCCAGCCGGACCCCAGGGACCGTAGCCAAAAACATTCAGTACTTC. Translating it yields CASRTPGTVAKNIQYF.

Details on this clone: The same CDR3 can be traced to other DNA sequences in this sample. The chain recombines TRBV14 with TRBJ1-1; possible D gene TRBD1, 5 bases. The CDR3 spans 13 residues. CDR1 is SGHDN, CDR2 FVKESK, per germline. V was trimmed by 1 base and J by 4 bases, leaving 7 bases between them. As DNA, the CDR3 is TGTGCCAGCAGCCAAGGGGGGTCCACTGAAGCTTTCTTT. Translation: CASSQGGSTEAFF.

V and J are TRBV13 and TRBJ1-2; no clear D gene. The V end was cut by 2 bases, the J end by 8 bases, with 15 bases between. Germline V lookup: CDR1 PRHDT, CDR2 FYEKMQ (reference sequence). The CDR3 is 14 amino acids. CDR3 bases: TGTGCCAGCAGCTTAAGGGCCGTCTCCCCGGGCTACACCTTC. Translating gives CASSLRAVSPGYTF.

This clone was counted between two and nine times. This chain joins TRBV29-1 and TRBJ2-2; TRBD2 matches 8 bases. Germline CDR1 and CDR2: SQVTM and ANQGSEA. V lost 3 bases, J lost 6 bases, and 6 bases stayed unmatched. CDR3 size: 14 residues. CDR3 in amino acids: CSVDQAGVAGELFF. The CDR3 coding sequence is TGCAGCGTTGACCAAGCGGGAGTGGCCGGGGAGCTGTTTTTT.

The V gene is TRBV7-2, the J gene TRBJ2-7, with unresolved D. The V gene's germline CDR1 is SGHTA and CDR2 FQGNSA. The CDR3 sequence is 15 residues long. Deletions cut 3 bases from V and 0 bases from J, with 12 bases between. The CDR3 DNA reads TGTGCCAGCAGCTTCTCGTATTCAAGCTCCTACGAGCAGTACTTC. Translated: CASSFSYSSSYEQYF.

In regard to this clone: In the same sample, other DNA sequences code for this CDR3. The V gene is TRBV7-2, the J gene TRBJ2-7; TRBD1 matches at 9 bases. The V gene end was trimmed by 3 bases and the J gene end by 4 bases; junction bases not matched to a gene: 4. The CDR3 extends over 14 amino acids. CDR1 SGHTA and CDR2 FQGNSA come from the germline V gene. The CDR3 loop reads CASSLGQGLYEQYF. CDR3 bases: TGTGCCAGCAGCTTGGGACAGGGTTTGTACGAGCAGTACTTC. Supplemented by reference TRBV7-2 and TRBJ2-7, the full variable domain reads GAGVSQSPSNKVTEKGKDVELRCDPISGHTALYWYRQSLGQGLEFLIYFQGNSAPDKSGLPSDRFSAERTGGSVSTLTIQRTQQEDSAVYLCASSLGQGLYEQYFGPGTRLTVT.

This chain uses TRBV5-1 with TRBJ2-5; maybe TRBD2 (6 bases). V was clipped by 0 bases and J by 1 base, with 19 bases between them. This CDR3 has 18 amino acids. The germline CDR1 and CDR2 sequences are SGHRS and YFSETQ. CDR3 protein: CASSLGYGGTGAQETQYF. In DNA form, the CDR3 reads TGCGCCAGCAGCTTGGGATACGGGGGAACCGGGGCCCAAGAGACCCAGTACTTC.

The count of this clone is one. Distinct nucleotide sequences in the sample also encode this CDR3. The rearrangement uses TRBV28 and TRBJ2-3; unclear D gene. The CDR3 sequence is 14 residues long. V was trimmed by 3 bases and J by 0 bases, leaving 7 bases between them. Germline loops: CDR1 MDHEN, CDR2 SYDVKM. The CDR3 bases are TGTGCCAGCAGTTTGGGTGCTAGCACAGATACGCAGTATTTT. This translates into CASSLGASTDTQYF.

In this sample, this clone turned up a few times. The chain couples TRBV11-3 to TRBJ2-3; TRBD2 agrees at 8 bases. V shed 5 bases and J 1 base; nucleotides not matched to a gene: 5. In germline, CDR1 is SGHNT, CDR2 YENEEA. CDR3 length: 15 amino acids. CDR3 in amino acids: CASSRREEGTDTQYF. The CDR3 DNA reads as TGTGCCAGCAGCCGGCGGGAGGAGGGCACAGATACGCAGTATTTT. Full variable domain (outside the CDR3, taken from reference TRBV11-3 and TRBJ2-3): EAGVVQSPRYKIIEKKQPVAFWCNPISGHNTLYWYLQNLGQGPELLIRYENEEAVDDSQLPKDRFSAERLKGVDSTLKIQPAELGDSAVYLCASSRREEGTDTQYFGPGTRLTVL.

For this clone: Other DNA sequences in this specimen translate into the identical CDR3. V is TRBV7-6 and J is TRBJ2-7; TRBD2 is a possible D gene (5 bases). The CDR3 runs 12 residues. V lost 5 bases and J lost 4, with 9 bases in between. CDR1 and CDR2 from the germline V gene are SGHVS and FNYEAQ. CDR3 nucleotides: TGTGCCAGCAGCCCGACGGGGTACGAGCAGTACTTC. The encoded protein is CASSPTGYEQYF.

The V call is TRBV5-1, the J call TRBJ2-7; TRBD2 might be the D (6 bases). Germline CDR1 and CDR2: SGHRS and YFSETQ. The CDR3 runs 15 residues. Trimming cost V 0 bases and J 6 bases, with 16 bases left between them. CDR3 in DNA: TGCGCCAGCAGCTTGGACGGGACTCCTCGTGGCGAGCAGTACTTC. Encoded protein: CASSLDGTPRGEQYF.

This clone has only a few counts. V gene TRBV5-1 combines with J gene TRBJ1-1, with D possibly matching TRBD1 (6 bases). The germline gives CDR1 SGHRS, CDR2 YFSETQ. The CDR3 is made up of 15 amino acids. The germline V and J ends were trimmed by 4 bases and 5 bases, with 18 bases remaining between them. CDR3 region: CASSPRTITGTEAFF. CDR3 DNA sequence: TGCGCCAGCAGCCCTCGGACTATCACAGGGACTGAAGCTTTCTTT.

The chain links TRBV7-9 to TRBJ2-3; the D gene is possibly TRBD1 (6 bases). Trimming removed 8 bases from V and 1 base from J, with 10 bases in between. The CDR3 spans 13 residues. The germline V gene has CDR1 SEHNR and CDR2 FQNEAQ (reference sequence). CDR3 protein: CASWRQGTDTQYF. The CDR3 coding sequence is TGTGCCAGCTGGAGACAGGGCACAGATACGCAGTATTTT.

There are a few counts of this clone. In DNA form, the CDR3 reads TGTGCCAGCAGTTACTCCGTCCCAGGGACGGACTATGGCTACACCTTC. Protein sequence: CASSYSVPGTDYGYTF. The chain combines TRBV6-5 with TRBJ1-2; D might be TRBD1 (5 bases). Germline CDR1 is MNHEY and CDR2 is SVGAGI. This CDR3 contains 16 residues. The V end was cut by 0 bases, the J end by 3 bases, with 14 bases between.

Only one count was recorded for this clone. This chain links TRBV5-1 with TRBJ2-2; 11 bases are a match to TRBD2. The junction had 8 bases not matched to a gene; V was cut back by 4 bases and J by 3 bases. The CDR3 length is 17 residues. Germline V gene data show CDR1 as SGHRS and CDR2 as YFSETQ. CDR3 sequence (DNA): TGCGCCAGCAGCCCTAAAACTAGCGGGAGTTACACCGGGGAGCTGTTTTTT. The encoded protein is CASSPKTSGSYTGELFF.

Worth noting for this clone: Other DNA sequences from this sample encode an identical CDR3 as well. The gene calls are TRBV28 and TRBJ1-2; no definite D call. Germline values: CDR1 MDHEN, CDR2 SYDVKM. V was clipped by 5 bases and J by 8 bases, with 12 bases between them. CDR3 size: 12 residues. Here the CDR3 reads CASSTGPRGYTF. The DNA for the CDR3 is TGTGCCAGCAGTACGGGTCCCAGGGGCTACACCTTC.

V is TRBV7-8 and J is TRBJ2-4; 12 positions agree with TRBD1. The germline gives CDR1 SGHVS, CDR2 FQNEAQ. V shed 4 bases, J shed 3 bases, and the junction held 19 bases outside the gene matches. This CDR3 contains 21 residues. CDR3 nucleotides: TGTGCCAGCAGCTCGGGACAGGGGGCGGTTAGGGCGGGAACACACAAAAACATTCAGTACTTC. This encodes CASSSGQGAVRAGTHKNIQYF.

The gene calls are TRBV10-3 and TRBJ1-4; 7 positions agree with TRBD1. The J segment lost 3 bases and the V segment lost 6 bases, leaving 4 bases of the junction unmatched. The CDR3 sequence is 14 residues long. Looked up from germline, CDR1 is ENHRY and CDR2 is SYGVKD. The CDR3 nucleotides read TGTGCCATCAGCCAGGGGGTATCTAATGAAAAACTGTTTTTT. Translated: CAISQGVSNEKLFF.

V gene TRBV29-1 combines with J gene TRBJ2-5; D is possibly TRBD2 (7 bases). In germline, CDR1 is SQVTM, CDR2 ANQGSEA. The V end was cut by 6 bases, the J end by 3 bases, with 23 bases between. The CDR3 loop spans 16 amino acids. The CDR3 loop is CSVTVGGGSAKETQYF. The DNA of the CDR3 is TGCAGCGTCACAGTGGGAGGGGGTTCAGCCAAAGAGACCCAGTACTTC.

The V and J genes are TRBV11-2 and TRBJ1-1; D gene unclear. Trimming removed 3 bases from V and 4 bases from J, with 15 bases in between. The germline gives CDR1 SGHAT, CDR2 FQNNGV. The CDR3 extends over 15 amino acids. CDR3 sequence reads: CASSLSAGIGTEAFF. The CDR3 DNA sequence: TGTGCCAGCAGCTTGAGCGCGGGGATAGGCACTGAAGCTTTCTTT.

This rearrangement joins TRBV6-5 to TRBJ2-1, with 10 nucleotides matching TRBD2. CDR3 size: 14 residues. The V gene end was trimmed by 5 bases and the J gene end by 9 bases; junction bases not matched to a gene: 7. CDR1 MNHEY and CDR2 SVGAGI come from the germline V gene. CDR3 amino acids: CASSGLAVGTEQFF. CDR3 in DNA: TGTGCCAGCAGTGGACTAGCGGTGGGTACTGAGCAGTTCTTC.